This note documents a single T cell receptor beta chain sequence. Its matching antigen is unknown. This specimen belongs to a study of T cell clusters in autoimmune cytopenias. Study-level findings and limits: Functional roles of the in silico T cell clusters still await experimental validation. Active autoimmune hepatitis patients had roughly 2.9-fold fewer exclusive TRB clusters than healthy donors.

TRB rearrangements were amplified by touch-down multiplex PCR with mixed TRB-A/B primers. Reanalyzing the multiplex PCR reads, TCRdb keeps one entry per CDR3 protein, without DNA. The table lists thousands of distinct CDR3 sequences. This CDR3 is built from 16 residues. Germline values: CDR1 SGHTA, CDR2 FQGNSA. Approximately 40,000 genome equivalents of blood DNA were amplified for TRB. Sequencing was done on a sample of peripheral blood. J is TRBJ2-3 and V is TRBV7-2; TCRdb's D gene call, TRBD1, goes unchecked for lack of DNA. This sequence originates from a human donor with an autoimmune cytopenia or autoimmune hepatitis (not recorded which). CDR3 in amino acids: CASSLVGPRGQDTQYF.